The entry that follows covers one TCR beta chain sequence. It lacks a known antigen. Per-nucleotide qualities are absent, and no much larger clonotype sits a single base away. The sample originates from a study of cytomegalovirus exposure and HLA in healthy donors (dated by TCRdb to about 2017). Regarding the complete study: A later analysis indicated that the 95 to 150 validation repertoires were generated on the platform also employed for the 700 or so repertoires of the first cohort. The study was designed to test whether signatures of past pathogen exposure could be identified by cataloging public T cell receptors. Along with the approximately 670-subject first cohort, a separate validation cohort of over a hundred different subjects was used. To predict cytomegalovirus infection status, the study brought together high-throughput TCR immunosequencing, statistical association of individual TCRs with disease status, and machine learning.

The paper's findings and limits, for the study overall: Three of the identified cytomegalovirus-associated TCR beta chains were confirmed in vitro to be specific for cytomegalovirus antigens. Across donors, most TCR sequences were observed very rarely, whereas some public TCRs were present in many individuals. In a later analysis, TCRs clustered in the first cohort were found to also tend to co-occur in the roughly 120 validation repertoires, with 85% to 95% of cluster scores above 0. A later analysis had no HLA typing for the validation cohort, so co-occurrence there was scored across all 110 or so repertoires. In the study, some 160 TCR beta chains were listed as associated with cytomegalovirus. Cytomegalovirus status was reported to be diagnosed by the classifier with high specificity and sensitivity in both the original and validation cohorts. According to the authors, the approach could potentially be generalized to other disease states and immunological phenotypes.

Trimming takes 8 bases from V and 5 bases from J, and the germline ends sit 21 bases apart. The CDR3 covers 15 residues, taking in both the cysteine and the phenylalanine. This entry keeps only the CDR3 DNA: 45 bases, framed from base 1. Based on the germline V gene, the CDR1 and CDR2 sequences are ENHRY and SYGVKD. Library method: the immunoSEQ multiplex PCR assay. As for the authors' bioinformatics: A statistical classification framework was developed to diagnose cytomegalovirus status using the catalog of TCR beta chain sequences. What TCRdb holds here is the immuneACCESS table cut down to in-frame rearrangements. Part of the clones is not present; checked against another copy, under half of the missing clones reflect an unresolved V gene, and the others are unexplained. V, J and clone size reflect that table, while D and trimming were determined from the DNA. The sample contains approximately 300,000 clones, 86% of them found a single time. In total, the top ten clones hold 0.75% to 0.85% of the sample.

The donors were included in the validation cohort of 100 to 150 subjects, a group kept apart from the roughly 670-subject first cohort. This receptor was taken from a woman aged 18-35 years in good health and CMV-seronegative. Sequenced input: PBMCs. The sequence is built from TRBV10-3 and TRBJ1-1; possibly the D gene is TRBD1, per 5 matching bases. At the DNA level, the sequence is TGTGCCATCTCGCGCGGCGAGGGAGGGGAGACTGAAGCTTTCTTT. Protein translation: CAISRGEGGETEAFF.